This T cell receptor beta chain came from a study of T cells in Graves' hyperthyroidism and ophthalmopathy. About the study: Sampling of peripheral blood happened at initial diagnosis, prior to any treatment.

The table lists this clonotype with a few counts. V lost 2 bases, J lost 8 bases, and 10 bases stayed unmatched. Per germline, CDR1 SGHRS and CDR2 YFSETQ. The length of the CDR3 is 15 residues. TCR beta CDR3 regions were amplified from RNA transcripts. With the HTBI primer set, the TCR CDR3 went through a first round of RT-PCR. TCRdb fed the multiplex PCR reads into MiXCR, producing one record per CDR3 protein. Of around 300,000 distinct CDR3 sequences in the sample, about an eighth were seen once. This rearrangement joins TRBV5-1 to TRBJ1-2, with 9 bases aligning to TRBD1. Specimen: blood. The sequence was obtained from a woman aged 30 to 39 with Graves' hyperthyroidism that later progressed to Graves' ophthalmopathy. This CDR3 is CASSLVPGQGRGYTF. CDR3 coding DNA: TGCGCCAGCAGCTTAGTCCCGGGACAGGGTAGGGGCTACACCTTC.